Shown below are 19 T cell receptor beta chains from a single sample sequenced in a study of T cell changes during pregnancy in multiple sclerosis. Sequencing was performed with immunoSEQ multiplex PCR; in TCRdb, only in-frame clones are kept and a portion is missing. The repertoire includes approximately 110,000 clones, 80% to 95% of them detected once, and around 3.2% sits in the top ten. Sequencing used peripheral blood, obtained after pregnancy. The origin of the receptors is a female donor with multiple sclerosis, enrolled in a pregnancy study.

The chain carries TRBV30 and TRBJ2-7, with TRBD1 matching 10 bases. V dropped 0 bases and J dropped 5; count of bases not matched to a gene: 7. The CDR3 contains 15 residues. Germline V gives CDR1 GTSNPN, CDR2 SVGIG (reference sequence). CDR3 coding DNA: TGTGCCTGGAGTGTAGGGGGACAGGGGTTGCACGAGCAGTACTTC. Protein product: CAWSVGGQGLHEQYF.

The chain joins TRBV23-1 to TRBJ1-3; possible D gene TRBD1, 6 bases. TRBV23-1 is an ORF, with its function uncertain. The V end lost 0 bases, the J end lost 5 bases, and 11 bases lay between the germline ends. This CDR3 contains 15 residues. The CDR3 region is CASSQSGDNRNTIYF. The CDR3 DNA sequence: TGCGCCAGCAGTCAATCGGGGGACAATCGAAACACCATATATTTT.

This clone was found a few times. The gene calls are TRBV4-2 and TRBJ1-4, with a tentative D call TRBD1 (5 bases). Germline V gene lookup returns CDR1 LGHNA and CDR2 YNFKEQ. CDR3 length equals 14 residues. Deletions cut 4 bases from V and 4 bases from J, with 10 bases between. The CDR3 coding sequence is TGTGCCAGCAGCCTATCAGGGTATAATGAAAAACTGTTTTTT. Translated, it gives CASSLSGYNEKLFF.

The chain uses TRBV6-5 and TRBJ2-7; D remains unclear. The CDR3 sequence is 13 residues long. Trimming pared 3 bases from V and 5 bases from J, leaving 11 bases between. CDR1 is MNHEY, CDR2 SVGAGI, per germline. The CDR3 sequence is CASSYSLGHEQYF. The CDR3 DNA is TGTGCCAGCAGTTATTCCCTTGGGCACGAGCAGTACTTC.

This clone has a single count. J is TRBJ2-7 and V is TRBV5-5; D may be TRBD1 (5 bases). The CDR3 is 14 residues long. Germline values: CDR1 SGHKS, CDR2 YYEKEE (reference sequence). V was clipped by 0 bases and J by 2 bases, with 9 bases between them. The CDR3 region is CASSLVTGTYEQYF. The CDR3 bases are TGTGCCAGCAGCTTGGTTACAGGAACCTACGAGCAGTACTTC.

The V call is TRBV13, the J call TRBJ1-2, with TRBD1 matching 7 bases. The CDR3 is 15 amino acids. V shed 3 bases and J 5 bases; nucleotides not matched to a gene: 9. CDR1 PRHDT and CDR2 FYEKMQ come from the germline V gene (reference sequence). The DNA of the CDR3 is TGTGCCAGCAGCTTCAGCGGACAGGACGATTATGGCTACACCTTC. Translation: CASSFSGQDDYGYTF.

The rearrangement links TRBV9 to TRBJ2-2; D perhaps matches TRBD1 (5 bases). CDR1 is SGDLS and CDR2 is YYNGEE in the germline V gene. V lost 0 bases and J lost 4, with 13 bases in between. The CDR3 runs to 16 residues. DNA for the CDR3: TGTGCCAGCAGCGTAGGGGCAGGGCGGAGCACCGGGGAGCTGTTTTTT. Protein product: CASSVGAGRSTGELFF.

V and J are TRBV7-3 and TRBJ2-2; the match to TRBD2 covers 14 bases. The V segment lost 5 bases and the J segment 6 bases; nucleotides outside the gene matches: 8. This CDR3 region has 17 residues. The germline V gene has CDR1 SGHTA and CDR2 FQGTGA. In DNA form, the CDR3 reads TGTGCCAGCAGCGAGACTAGCGGGGGGGCGGTCGCCGGGGAGCTGTTTTTT. Translating it yields CASSETSGGAVAGELFF.

The chain joins TRBV13 to TRBJ1-6, with a possible D match to TRBD1 (6 bases). Trimming pared 4 bases from V and 5 bases from J, leaving 9 bases between. Looked up from germline, CDR1 is PRHDT and CDR2 is FYEKMQ (reference sequence). The CDR3 totals 14 residues. CDR3 DNA: TGTGCCAGCAGCTCCAGGGGTAATAATTCACCCCTCCACTTT. Protein product: CASSSRGNNSPLHF.

This chain uses TRBV19 with TRBJ2-1, with 7 bases matching TRBD1. The CDR3 has 16 amino acids. V gave up 7 bases and J gave up 4 bases; unmatched junction bases: 13. Germline CDR1 and CDR2: LNHDA and SQIVND (reference sequence). CDR3 nucleotides: TGTGCCAGTAACCCAGACAGGGAAGGTGTATACAATGAGCAGTTCTTC. Its protein is CASNPDREGVYNEQFF.

The chain joins TRBV7-7 to TRBJ2-5; unclear D gene. The length of the CDR3 is 14 residues. Looked up from germline, CDR1 is SSHAT and CDR2 is FNYEAQ (reference sequence). CDR3 residues: CAGNGATGGKTQYF. The CDR3 DNA reads TGTGCTGGAAACGGAGCCACCGGTGGAAAGACCCAGTACTTC.

The gene calls are TRBV29-1 and TRBJ1-5; D not resolved. The CDR3 is 13 amino acids. Germline V CDR1 and CDR2: SQVTM, ANQGSEA. Trimming shortened V by 4 bases and J by 2 bases, and 9 bases separated the two germline ends. As DNA, the CDR3 is TGCAGCGTTGGTTGGCAGGGCAATCAGCCCCAGCATTTT. It is translated as CSVGWQGNQPQHF.

This clone was detected once. The chain has TRBV7-6 and TRBJ1-2; TRBD1 matches at 7 bases. Unmatched junction bases numbered 5, after V lost 3 bases and J lost 10 bases. CDR3 length equals 12 residues. Germline lookup yields CDR1 SGHVS and CDR2 FNYEAQ. The DNA of the CDR3 is TGTGCCAGCAGCTTTATAGGGGGCGCCTACACCTTC. Translation: CASSFIGGAYTF.

This chain joins TRBV29-1 and TRBJ2-1; D remains unclear. The CDR3 spans 13 residues. Germline values: CDR1 SQVTM, CDR2 ANQGSEA. V lost 5 bases and J lost 6, with 14 bases in between. CDR3 protein: CSVWQALTNEQFF. CDR3 coding DNA: TGCAGCGTTTGGCAGGCTTTAACCAATGAGCAGTTCTTC.

The V gene is TRBV29-1, the J gene TRBJ1-5, with D uncertain. This CDR3 has 15 residues. Trimming took off 4 bases at V and 0 bases at J, with 13 bases between the two ends. From germline, CDR1 is SQVTM and CDR2 ANQGSEA. The CDR3: CSVGIDGNSNQPQHF. CDR3 sequence (DNA): TGCAGCGTTGGAATTGACGGGAATAGCAATCAGCCCCAGCATTTT.

The V and J genes are TRBV29-1 and TRBJ1-1; D is uncertain. Per germline, CDR1 SQVTM and CDR2 ANQGSEA. V lost 4 bases, J lost 5 bases, and 5 bases lay in between. This CDR3 region has 10 residues. The CDR3 DNA reads TGCAGCGTTGCTAGGACTGAAGCTTTCTTT. It translates to CSVARTEAFF. The complete variable domain, with remaining parts taken from reference TRBV29-1 and TRBJ1-1, reads SAVISQKPSRDICQRGTSLTIQCQVDSQVTMMFWYRQQPGQSLTLIATANQGSEATYESGFVIDKFPISRPNLTFSTLTVSNMSPEDSSIYLCSVARTEAFFGQGTRLTVV.

CDR3 protein: CASSDRDRVGYTF. As DNA, the CDR3 is TGTGCCAGCAGCGACCGGGACAGGGTTGGCTACACCTTC. This sequence joins TRBV6-6 and TRBJ1-2, with 9 bases identical to TRBD1. Trimming at V came to 6 bases and at J to 7 bases, leaving 6 bases not matched to a gene. Germline V gene data show CDR1 as MNHNY and CDR2 as SVGAGI (reference sequence). The CDR3 contains 13 residues.

The gene calls are TRBV14 and TRBJ2-7; 7 nucleotides line up with TRBD2. The CDR3 is made up of 14 amino acids. In germline, CDR1 is SGHDN, CDR2 FVKESK. V dropped 1 base and J dropped 4; count of bases not matched to a gene: 4. In nucleotides, the CDR3 is TGTGCCAGCAGCCAAGTTAGCGGGTGGTACGAGCAGTACTTC. Encoded protein: CASSQVSGWYEQYF.

This rearrangement joins TRBV10-3 to TRBJ1-1, with D possibly TRBD1 on 6 matching bases. The germline CDR1 and CDR2 sequences are ENHRY and SYGVKD. Trimming took off 6 bases at V and 2 bases at J, with 10 bases between the two ends. The CDR3 consists of 13 residues. The CDR3 nucleotides are TGTGCCATCAGAAACAGGGTCAACACTGAAGCTTTCTTT. It yields the protein CAIRNRVNTEAFF.